The 28 T cell receptor beta chains given below trace back to one sample, sequenced in a study of metastatic and nonmetastatic thyroid tumors. The entire patient cohort was treatment-naive prior to thyroid surgery. Through MiXCR, TCRdb re-clonotyped the PCR reads. The sample carries tens of thousands of clones, roughly 13% recorded once. The sample comprised blood. Receptor source: a female donor with papillary thyroid cancer or a benign thyroid nodule (not recorded which). Some clones in this sample may be carry-over from other donors' samples.

In its sample, this clone is medium-sized. The chain employs TRBV12-5 and TRBJ2-5; 8 nucleotides match TRBD2. Germline V gene sequence: CDR1 LGHNT, CDR2 FRNRAP. The junction had 8 bases not matched to a gene; V was cut back by 4 bases and J by 4 bases. The CDR3 covers 15 residues. This CDR3 is CASGSGGDRGETQYF. The CDR3 DNA reads as TGTGCTAGTGGTTCGGGAGGGGATCGGGGAGAGACCCAGTACTTC.

This clone has ten or more counts. The chain is built from TRBV20-1 and TRBJ2-1; maybe TRBD1 (5 bases). Deletions cut 2 bases from V and 7 bases from J, with 6 bases between. The CDR3 has 11 residues. Germline V gene lookup returns CDR1 DFQATT and CDR2 SNEGSKA (reference sequence). In DNA, the CDR3 is TGCAGTGCTAGATCAGGGAATGAGCAGTTCTTC. Its translation is CSARSGNEQFF.

This clone was recorded many times. V usage is TRBV11-1 and J usage is TRBJ2-7; 13 nucleotides align to TRBD2. The V gene end was trimmed by 5 bases and the J gene end by 1 base; junction bases not matched to a gene: 2. This CDR3 has 15 amino acids. The germline gives CDR1 SGHAT, CDR2 FQDESV (reference sequence). CDR3 nucleotide sequence: TGTGCCAGCAGCACTAGCGGGAGGGGTTCCTACGAGCAGTACTTC. Encoded protein: CASSTSGRGSYEQYF. The full variable domain, rest sourced from reference TRBV11-1 and TRBJ2-7, is EAEVAQSPRYKITEKSQAVAFWCDPISGHATLYWYRQILGQGPELLVQFQDESVVDDSQLPKDRFSAERLKGVDSTLKIQPAELGDSAMYLCASSTSGRGSYEQYFGPGTRLTVT.

The rearrangement links TRBV27 to TRBJ2-1; weak D call: TRBD1 (6 bases). V shed 6 bases and J shed 2 bases, with 14 bases lying between them. The CDR3 contains 15 residues. Germline CDR1 is MNHEY and CDR2 is SMNVEV (reference sequence). The CDR3 sequence is CASRRPGQTYNEQFF. The CDR3 nucleotides are TGTGCCAGCAGGCGTCCGGGACAAACCTACAATGAGCAGTTCTTC.

This clone was picked up a small number of times. This sequence joins TRBV30 and TRBJ1-3; TRBD1 might be the D (5 bases). The CDR3 contains 15 residues. Germline V gives CDR1 GTSNPN, CDR2 SVGIG (reference sequence). Trimming left V 3 bases short and J 1 base short, with 13 bases between. CDR3 residues: CAWSKWAGSGNTIYF. In nucleotides, the CDR3 is TGTGCCTGGAGCAAATGGGCAGGGTCTGGAAACACCATATATTTT.

This clone was seen ten or more times. The chain couples TRBV6-1 to TRBJ2-1, with 9 bases lining up with TRBD2. The CDR3 has 14 residues. Trimming cost V 7 bases and J 5 bases; bases outside gene matches: 6. CDR1 MNHNS and CDR2 SASEGT come from the germline V gene. CDR3 in amino acids: CASTSTSGHNEQFF. Here the CDR3 DNA reads TGTGCCAGCACCTCGACTAGCGGACACAATGAGCAGTTCTTC.

This clone turned up a few times. V is TRBV28 and J is TRBJ2-3; no clear D. Trimming removed 2 bases at V and 6 bases at J, with 9 bases between. The CDR3 length is 13 residues. CDR1 is MDHEN and CDR2 is SYDVKM in the germline V gene. CDR3 in DNA: TGTGCCAGCAGTTTACCTAGTAGGGATACGCAGTATTTT. It yields the protein CASSLPSRDTQYF.

Many counts were recorded for this clone. The chain carries TRBV3-1 and TRBJ1-2, with TRBD1 identical over 8 bases. Germline V gene data show CDR1 as LGHDT and CDR2 as YNNKEL (reference sequence). The CDR3 spans 14 residues. V lost 5 bases, J lost 8 bases, and 10 bases stayed unmatched. CDR3 sequence reads: CASSTGQGHVGYTF. The CDR3 nucleotides are TGTGCCAGCAGCACCGGACAGGGCCATGTGGGCTACACCTTC.

The chain combines TRBV7-9 with TRBJ1-5; D is unresolved. The CDR3 loop spans 14 amino acids. Trimming removed 4 bases at V and 3 bases at J, with 10 bases between. CDR1 is SEHNR, CDR2 FQNEAQ, per germline (reference sequence). CDR3 bases: TGTGCCAGCAGCTCGGATTTTATCAATCAGCCCCAGCATTTT. Protein sequence: CASSSDFINQPQHF.

This clone was counted many times. The V call is TRBV5-4, the J call TRBJ2-6, with D unclear. Trimming shortened V by 3 bases and J by 0 bases, and 16 bases separated the two germline ends. This CDR3 has 18 residues. From germline, CDR1 is SGHNT and CDR2 YYREEE (reference sequence). Written as DNA, the CDR3 is TGTGCCAGCAGCTCGGAGAGAGCCCGCCTCTCTGGGGCCAACGTCCTGACTTTC. Translating gives CASSSERARLSGANVLTF.

This clone was observed a handful of times. This may stem from a read error, because a much larger clone lies one nucleotide away. The chain uses TRBV11-1 and TRBJ2-2, with a possible D match to TRBD2 (5 bases). The CDR3 is 16 residues long. Germline-derived CDR1 and CDR2 are SGHAT and FQDESV (reference sequence). The CDR3 bases are TGTGCCAGCAGCTTGAGGTCACAGCTCAACACCGGGGATCTGTTTTTT. This translates into CASSLRSQLNTGDLFF.

In this sample, this clone turned up many times. The chain joins TRBV2 to TRBJ2-7; 7 nucleotides agree with TRBD1. Trimming at V came to 3 bases and at J to 4 bases, leaving 15 bases not matched to a gene. Germline-derived CDR1 and CDR2 are SNHLY and FYNNEI. The CDR3 loop spans 17 amino acids. CDR3 sequence reads: CASSDDRDFLQAYEQYF. In DNA, the CDR3 is TGTGCCAGCAGTGATGACAGGGATTTTCTCCAAGCTTACGAGCAGTACTTC.

At least ten counts were recorded for this clone. The rearrangement uses TRBV19 and TRBJ1-5; no definite D call. The V end lost 5 bases, the J end lost 7 bases, and 9 bases lay between the germline ends. CDR1 and CDR2 from the germline V gene are LNHDA and SQIVND (reference sequence). The CDR3 is made up of 12 amino acids. Here the CDR3 reads CASSEGVQPQHF. CDR3 coding DNA: TGTGCCAGTAGTGAGGGTGTCCAGCCCCAGCATTTT.

A remark on this clone: A much bigger clone sits one base away, suggesting this may be a read error. This chain connects TRBV29-1 to TRBJ1-2, with TRBD1 matching 8 bases. Germline values: CDR1 SQVTM, CDR2 ANQGSEA. This CDR3 is built from 14 residues. V was clipped by 8 bases and J by 0 bases; unmatched bases: 8. The CDR3: CSSGGQGPNYGYTF. CDR3 in DNA: TGCAGCTCCGGAGGACAGGGCCCTAACTATGGCTACACCTTC.

This clone came up many times. This may come from a read error, since a much larger clone is one base off. The chain recombines TRBV12-3 or TRBV12-4 with TRBJ1-1, with D possibly matching TRBD1 (6 bases). The CDR3 totals 13 residues. Trimming took 5 bases from V and 1 from J, leaving 8 bases between them. CDR3: CASSTTGNTEAFF. CDR3 DNA: TGTGCCAGCAGTACGACAGGGAACACTGAAGCTTTCTTT.

There are many counts of this clone. The same CDR3 also results from other DNA sequences found in this sample. This chain links TRBV5-1 with TRBJ2-3, with D tentatively TRBD2 (6 bases). V lost 4 bases and J lost 6, with 12 bases in between. Germline V gives CDR1 SGHRS, CDR2 YFSETQ. This CDR3 comprises 13 residues. As DNA, the CDR3 is TGCGCCAGCAGCCCCAACCTAGCGGATACGCAGTATTTT. Translation gives CASSPNLADTQYF.

The chain recombines TRBV6-1 with TRBJ1-2; D perhaps matches TRBD1 (6 bases). The CDR3 is made up of 13 amino acids. Trimming stripped 8 bases from V and 0 bases from J, with 10 bases between. The V gene's germline CDR1 is MNHNS and CDR2 SASEGT. CDR3 DNA: TGTGCCAGCGTCGACAGGTCTAACTATGGCTACACCTTC. This encodes CASVDRSNYGYTF.

The chain uses TRBV20-1 and TRBJ2-7; no firm D call. The V end lost 1 base, the J end lost 0 bases, and 10 bases lay between the germline ends. This CDR3 is 14 amino acids long. CDR1 and CDR2 (germline): DFQATT, SNEGSKA (reference sequence). Written as DNA, the CDR3 is TGCAGTGCTAGAGGGGCAGTGAGCTCCTACGAGCAGTACTTC. It codes for CSARGAVSSYEQYF.

In the case of this clone: This may be a read error, as it is one base from a much larger clone. The rearrangement links TRBV9 to TRBJ2-2; D not resolved. The CDR3 spans 15 residues. Trimming removed 4 bases from V and 4 bases from J, with 14 bases in between. Per germline, CDR1 SGDLS and CDR2 YYNGEE. In DNA, the CDR3 is TGTGCCAGCAGCTTATGGTGGGATGTCACCGGGGAGCTGTTTTTT. Translated, it gives CASSLWWDVTGELFF.

This clone was found many times. The rearrangement uses TRBV15 and TRBJ2-7, with D possibly TRBD2 on 6 matching bases. Trimming cost V 1 base and J 0 bases, with 10 bases left between them. The CDR3 sequence is 15 residues long. Germline loops: CDR1 LNHNV, CDR2 YYDKDF (reference sequence). CDR3 residues: CATSRVRGSSYEQYF. Written as DNA, the CDR3 is TGTGCCACCAGCAGAGTCCGGGGGAGCTCCTACGAGCAGTACTTC.

Points on this clone: The same CDR3 also results from other DNA sequences found in this sample. The chain recombines TRBV11-1 with TRBJ2-1; TRBD2 matches 16 bases. Germline V gives CDR1 SGHAT, CDR2 FQDESV (reference sequence). V shed 9 bases, J shed 8 bases, and the junction held 10 bases outside the gene matches. CDR3 size: 16 residues. CDR3 in amino acids: CASSPGTSGRVDEQFF. In DNA form, the CDR3 reads TGTGCCAGTAGCCCCGGGACTAGCGGGAGGGTCGATGAGCAGTTCTTC.

The V and J genes are TRBV6-1 and TRBJ1-3; no clear D. The CDR3 extends over 15 amino acids. Germline lookup yields CDR1 MNHNS and CDR2 SASEGT. Trimming pared 1 base from V and 2 bases from J, leaving 9 bases between. The CDR3 nucleotides are TGTGCCAGCAGTGAAGATTCGCAGGCTGGAAACACCATATATTTT. The encoded protein is CASSEDSQAGNTIYF.

At least ten counts were recorded for this clone. For the CDR3, the DNA is TGTGCCAGCCAGCCAGAACCTCGGACCGGGGAGCTGTTTTTT. Protein sequence: CASQPEPRTGELFF. The gene calls are TRBV7-2 and TRBJ2-2; D remains unclear. CDR1 SGHTA and CDR2 FQGNSA come from the germline V gene. V lost 8 bases and J 5 bases, leaving 15 bases between the germline ends. This CDR3 spans 14 amino acids.

This clone showed up many times. The gene calls are TRBV20-1 and TRBJ1-5, with D maybe TRBD1 (5 bases). The CDR3 is 16 amino acids. The germline V gene encodes CDR1 DFQATT and CDR2 SNEGSKA (reference sequence). Trimming pared 6 bases from V and 3 bases from J, leaving 21 bases between. The CDR3 spells CSAQVPGTLFNQPQHF. Written as DNA, the CDR3 is TGCAGTGCCCAAGTTCCTGGGACCCTCTTCAATCAGCCCCAGCATTTT.

V and J are TRBV12-3 or TRBV12-4 and TRBJ2-3; 14 bases are a match to TRBD2. The CDR3 contains 17 residues. The junction had 8 bases not matched to a gene; V was cut back by 5 bases and J by 4 bases. CDR3: CASSLTTSGRVADTQYF. As DNA, the CDR3 is TGTGCCAGCAGTCTAACGACTAGCGGGAGGGTTGCAGATACGCAGTATTTT.

Remarks on this clone: Since a much larger clone is just one base distant, this may be a read error. The chain uses TRBV19 and TRBJ2-1; 9 positions agree with TRBD1. The CDR3 extends over 15 amino acids. Germline-derived CDR1 and CDR2 are LNHDA and SQIVND (reference sequence). J gave up 4 bases and V 7 bases, and 8 bases lay outside the gene matches. DNA of the CDR3: TGTGCCAGTACTAATACAGGGGGCTTTTACAATGAGCAGTTCTTC. Its translation: CASTNTGGFYNEQFF.

This clone was counted ten times or more. Without the conserved terminal phenylalanine or tryptophan, this CDR3 likely stems from a read error. The V gene is TRBV27, the J gene TRBJ1-6; no reliable D call. CDR3 length equals 14 residues. V dropped 6 bases and J dropped 5 bases, with 11 bases sitting between them. Germline V CDR1 and CDR2: MNHEY, SMNVEV (reference sequence). The CDR3 DNA sequence: TGTGCCAGCAGGCGACTCAATGATAATTCACCCCTCCACTCT. As protein: CASRRLNDNSPLHS.

At least ten counts were recorded for this clone. The gene calls are TRBV19 and TRBJ2-1; 7 nucleotides agree with TRBD1. Losses at the gene ends were 2 bases for V and 7 bases for J; bases not matched to a gene: 8. The CDR3 spans 15 residues. Germline V gene data show CDR1 as LNHDA and CDR2 as SQIVND (reference sequence). The CDR3 region is CASSIRETGRNEQFF. In DNA form, the CDR3 reads TGTGCCAGTAGTATACGTGAGACAGGGCGGAATGAGCAGTTCTTC.